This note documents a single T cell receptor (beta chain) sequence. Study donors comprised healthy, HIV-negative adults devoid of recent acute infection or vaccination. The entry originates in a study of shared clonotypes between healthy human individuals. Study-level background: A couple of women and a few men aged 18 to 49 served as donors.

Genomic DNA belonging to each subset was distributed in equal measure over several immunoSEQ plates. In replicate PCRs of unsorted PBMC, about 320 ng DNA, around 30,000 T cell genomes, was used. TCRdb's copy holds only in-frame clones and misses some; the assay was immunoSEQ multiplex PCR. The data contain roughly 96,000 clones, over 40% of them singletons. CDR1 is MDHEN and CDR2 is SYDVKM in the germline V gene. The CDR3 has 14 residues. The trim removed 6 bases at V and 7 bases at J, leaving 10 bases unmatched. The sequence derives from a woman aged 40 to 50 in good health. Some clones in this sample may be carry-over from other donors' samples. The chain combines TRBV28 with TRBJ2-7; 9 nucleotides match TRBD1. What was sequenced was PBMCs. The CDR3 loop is CASSPGDRAKEQYF. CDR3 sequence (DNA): TGTGCCAGCAGCCCCGGGGACAGGGCTAAGGAGCAGTACTTC.